This T cell receptor (beta chain) came from a study of blood T cell repertoires in COVID-19. Study as a whole: COVID-19 samples collected from the United States, Italy and Spain covered acute and convalescent phases.

Under the authors' procedure: Amplified reference gene primers provided the basis for estimating nucleated cell counts. Sequencing used immunoSEQ multiplex PCR; TCRdb keeps in-frame clones, though not all of them. The DNA gave D and trimming, while V, J and clone size come from that table. The sample contains 35,000 or so clones, over 90% of which appear only once. The CDR3 has 15 amino acids. Trimming pared 5 bases from V and 8 bases from J, leaving 21 bases between. The germline V gene encodes CDR1 SGHTA and CDR2 FQGNSA. The receptor comes from a man aged 60 to 69 with active or convalescent COVID-19. The sample consisted of peripheral blood. V and J are TRBV7-2 and TRBJ1-1, with D possibly being TRBD1 (5 bases). The CDR3 nucleotides read TGTGCCAGCAGCGCCCGGACATTCGGTGTAAGGGAAGCTTTCTTT. Translating it yields CASSARTFGVREAFF.